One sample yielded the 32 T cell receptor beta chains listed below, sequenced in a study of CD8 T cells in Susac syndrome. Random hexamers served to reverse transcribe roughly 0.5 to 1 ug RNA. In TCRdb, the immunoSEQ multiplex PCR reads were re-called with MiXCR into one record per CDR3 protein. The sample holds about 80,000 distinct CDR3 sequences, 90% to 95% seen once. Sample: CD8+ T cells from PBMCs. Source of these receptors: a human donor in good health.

The CDR3 loop is CASRPPGQVYGYTF. CDR3 DNA: TGTGCCAGCAGGCCTCCGGGACAGGTCTATGGCTACACCTTC. The chain links TRBV7-9 to TRBJ1-2, with 8 bases that match TRBD1. Trimming took 6 bases from V and 4 from J; bases not matched to a gene: 7. CDR3 size: 14 residues. Germline V gene sequence: CDR1 SEHNR, CDR2 FQNEAQ (reference sequence). Drawing the rest from reference TRBV7-9 and TRBJ1-2, the complete variable domain is DTGVSQNPRHKITKRGQNVTFRCDPISEHNRLYWYRQTLGQGPEFLTYFQNEAQLEKSRLLSDRFSAERPKGSFSTLEIQRTEQGDSAMYLCASRPPGQVYGYTFGSGTRLTVV.

CDR3 loop: CASSVDLTDTQYF. CDR3 in DNA: TGTGCCAGCAGCGTAGACCTCACAGATACGCAGTATTTT. J is TRBJ2-3 and V is TRBV9; D gene uncertain. Germline lookup yields CDR1 SGDLS and CDR2 YYNGEE. The CDR3 contains 13 residues. V was clipped by 0 bases and J by 2 bases, with 4 bases between them.

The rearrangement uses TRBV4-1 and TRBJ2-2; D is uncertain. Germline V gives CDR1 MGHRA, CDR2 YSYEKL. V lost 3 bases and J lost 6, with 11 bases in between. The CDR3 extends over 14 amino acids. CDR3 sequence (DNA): TGCGCCAGCAGCCAGAGGCTTTCGTCCGGGGAGCTGTTTTTT. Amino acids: CASSQRLSSGELFF.

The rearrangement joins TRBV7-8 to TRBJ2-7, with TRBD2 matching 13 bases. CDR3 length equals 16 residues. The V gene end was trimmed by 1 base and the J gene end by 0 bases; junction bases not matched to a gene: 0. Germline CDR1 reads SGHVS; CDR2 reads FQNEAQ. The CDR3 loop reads CASSLGTSGSSYEQYV. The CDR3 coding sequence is TGTGCCAGCAGCTTAGGGACTAGCGGGAGCTCCTACGAGCAGTACGTC.

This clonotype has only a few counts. This CDR3 reads CASSTWGQGNQPQHF. Here the CDR3 DNA reads TGTGCCAGTAGTACTTGGGGACAGGGGAATCAGCCCCAGCATTTT. J is TRBJ1-5 and V is TRBV19; 10 bases match TRBD1. The CDR3 contains 15 residues. V dropped 4 bases and J dropped 4; count of bases not matched to a gene: 4. CDR1 is LNHDA, CDR2 SQIVND, per germline (reference sequence).

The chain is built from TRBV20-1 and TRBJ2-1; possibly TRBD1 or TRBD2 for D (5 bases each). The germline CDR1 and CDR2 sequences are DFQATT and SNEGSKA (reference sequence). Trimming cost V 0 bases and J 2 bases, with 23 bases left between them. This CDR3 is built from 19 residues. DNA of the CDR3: TGCAGTGCTAGAGAAGCCCCCCGACCGGGGCGGGCTCCCTACAATGAGCAGTTCTTC. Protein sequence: CSAREAPRPGRAPYNEQFF.

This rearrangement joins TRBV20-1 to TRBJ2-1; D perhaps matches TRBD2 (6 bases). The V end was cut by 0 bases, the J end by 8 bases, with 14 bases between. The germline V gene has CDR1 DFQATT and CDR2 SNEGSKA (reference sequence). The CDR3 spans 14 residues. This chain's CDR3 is CSARDWMTSHEQFF. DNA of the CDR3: TGCAGTGCTAGAGATTGGATGACTAGTCATGAGCAGTTCTTC.

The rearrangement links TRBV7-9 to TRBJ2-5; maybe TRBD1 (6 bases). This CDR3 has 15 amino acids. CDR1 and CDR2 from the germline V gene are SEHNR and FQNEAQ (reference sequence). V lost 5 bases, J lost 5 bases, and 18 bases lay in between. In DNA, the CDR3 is TGTGCCAGCAGCACCTCCACAGGGATGCGGGAGACCCAGTACTTC. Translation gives CASSTSTGMRETQYF.

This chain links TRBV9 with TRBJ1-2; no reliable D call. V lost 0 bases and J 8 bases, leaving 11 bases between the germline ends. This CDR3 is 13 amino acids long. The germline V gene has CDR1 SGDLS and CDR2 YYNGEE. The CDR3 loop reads CASSVVEAGGYTF. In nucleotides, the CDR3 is TGTGCCAGCAGCGTAGTAGAGGCTGGAGGCTACACCTTC.

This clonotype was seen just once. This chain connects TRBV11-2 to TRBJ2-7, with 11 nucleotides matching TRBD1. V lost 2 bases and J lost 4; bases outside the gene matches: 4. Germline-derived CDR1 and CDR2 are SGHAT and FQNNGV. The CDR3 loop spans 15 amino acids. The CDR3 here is CASSLTGTGGYEQYF. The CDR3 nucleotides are TGTGCCAGCAGCTTAACCGGGACAGGGGGGTACGAGCAGTACTTC.

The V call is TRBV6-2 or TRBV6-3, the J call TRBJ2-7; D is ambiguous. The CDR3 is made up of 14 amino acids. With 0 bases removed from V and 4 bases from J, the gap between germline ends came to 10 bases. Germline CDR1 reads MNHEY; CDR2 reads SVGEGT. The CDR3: CASSYSIGSYEQYF. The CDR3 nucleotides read TGTGCCAGCAGTTACTCGATCGGTTCGTACGAGCAGTACTTC.

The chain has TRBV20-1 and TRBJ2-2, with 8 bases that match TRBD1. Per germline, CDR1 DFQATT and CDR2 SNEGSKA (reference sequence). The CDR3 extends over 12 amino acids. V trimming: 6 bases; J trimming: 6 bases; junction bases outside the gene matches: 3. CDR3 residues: CSAPTGAGELFF. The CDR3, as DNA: TGCAGTGCACCGACAGGGGCCGGGGAGCTGTTTTTT.

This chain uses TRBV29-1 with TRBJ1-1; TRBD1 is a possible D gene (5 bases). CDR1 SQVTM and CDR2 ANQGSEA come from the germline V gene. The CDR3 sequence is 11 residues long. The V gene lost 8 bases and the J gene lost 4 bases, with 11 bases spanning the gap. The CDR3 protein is CSLDGGTEAFF. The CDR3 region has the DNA TGCAGCCTCGACGGGGGCACTGAAGCTTTCTTT.

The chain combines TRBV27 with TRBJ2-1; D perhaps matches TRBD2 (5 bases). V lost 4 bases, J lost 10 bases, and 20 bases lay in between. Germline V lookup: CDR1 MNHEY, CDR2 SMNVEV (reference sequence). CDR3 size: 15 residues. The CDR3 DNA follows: TGTGCCAGCAGTTCCCCAGGACTCCGCTGGTTAGAGCAGTTCTTC. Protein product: CASSSPGLRWLEQFF.

In nucleotides, the CDR3 is TGTGCCAGCAGCGTAGCCCACAATGAGCAGTTCTTC. Amino acid sequence: CASSVAHNEQFF. The chain links TRBV9 to TRBJ2-1, with D uncertain. The germline gives CDR1 SGDLS, CDR2 YYNGEE. Trimming took off 0 bases at V and 5 bases at J, with 3 bases between the two ends. The CDR3 contains 12 residues. The entire variable domain, with the rest obtained from reference TRBV9 and TRBJ2-1, is as follows: DSGVTQTPKHLITATGQRVTLRCSPRSGDLSVYWYQQSLDQGLQFLIQYYNGEERAKGNILERFSAQQFPDLHSELNLSSLELGDSALYFCASSVAHNEQFFGPGTRLTVL.

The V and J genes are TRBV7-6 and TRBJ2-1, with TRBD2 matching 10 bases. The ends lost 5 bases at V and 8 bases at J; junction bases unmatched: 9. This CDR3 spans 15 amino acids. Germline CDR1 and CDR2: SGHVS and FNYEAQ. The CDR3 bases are TGTGCCAGCAGCCTAACTAGCGGGAATGTCTATGAGCAGTTCTTC. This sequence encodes CASSLTSGNVYEQFF. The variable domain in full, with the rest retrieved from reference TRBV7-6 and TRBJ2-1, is GAGVSQSPRYKVTKRGQDVALRCDPISGHVSLYWYRQALGQGPEFLTYFNYEAQQDKSGLPNDRFSAERPEGSISTLTIQRTEQRDSAMYRCASSLTSGNVYEQFFGPGTRLTVL.

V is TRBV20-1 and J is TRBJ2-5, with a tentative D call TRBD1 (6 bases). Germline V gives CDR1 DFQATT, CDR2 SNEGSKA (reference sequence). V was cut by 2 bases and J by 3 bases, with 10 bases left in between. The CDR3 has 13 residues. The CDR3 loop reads CSARHYREETQYF. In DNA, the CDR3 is TGCAGTGCTAGACACTACAGGGAAGAGACCCAGTACTTC.

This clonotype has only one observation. The CDR3 sequence is CATSDLEGAQPQHF. As DNA, the CDR3 is TGTGCCACCAGTGATTTGGAAGGGGCCCAGCCCCAGCATTTT. This rearrangement joins TRBV24-1 to TRBJ1-5; the D gene is possibly TRBD1 (5 bases). Deletions cut 0 bases from V and 7 bases from J, with 9 bases between. Germline lookup yields CDR1 KGHDR and CDR2 SFDVKD. The CDR3 extends over 14 amino acids.

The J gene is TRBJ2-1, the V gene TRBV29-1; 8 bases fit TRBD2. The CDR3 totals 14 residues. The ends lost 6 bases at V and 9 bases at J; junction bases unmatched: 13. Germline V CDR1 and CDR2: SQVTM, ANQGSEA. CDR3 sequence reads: CSVAFGTSQGEQFF. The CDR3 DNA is TGCAGCGTCGCCTTTGGGACTAGTCAAGGTGAGCAGTTCTTC.

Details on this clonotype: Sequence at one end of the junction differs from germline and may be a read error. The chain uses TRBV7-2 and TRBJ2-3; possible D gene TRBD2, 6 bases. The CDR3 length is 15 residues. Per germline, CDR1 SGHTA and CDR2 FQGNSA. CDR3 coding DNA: TGTGCCAGCACCTTATTGCCGGGGGGCACAGATACGCAGTATTTT. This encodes CASTLLPGGTDTQYF.

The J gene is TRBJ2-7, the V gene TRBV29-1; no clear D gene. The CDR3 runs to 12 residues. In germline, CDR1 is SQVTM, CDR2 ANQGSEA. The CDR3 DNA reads TGCAGCGTAGAAGTTGAACCCTACGAGCAGTACGTC. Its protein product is CSVEVEPYEQYV.

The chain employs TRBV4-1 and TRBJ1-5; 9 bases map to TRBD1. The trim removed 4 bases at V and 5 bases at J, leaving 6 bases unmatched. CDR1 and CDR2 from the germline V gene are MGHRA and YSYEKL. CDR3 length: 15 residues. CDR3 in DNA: TGCGCCAGCAGCCGGGGGACAGGGTACGATCAGCCCCAGCATTTT. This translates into CASSRGTGYDQPQHF.

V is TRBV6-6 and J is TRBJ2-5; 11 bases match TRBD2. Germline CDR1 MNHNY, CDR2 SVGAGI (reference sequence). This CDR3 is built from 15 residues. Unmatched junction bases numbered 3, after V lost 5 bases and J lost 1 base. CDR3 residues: CASSLAGGIQETQYF. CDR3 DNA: TGTGCCAGCAGTCTAGCGGGAGGAATCCAAGAGACCCAGTACTTC.

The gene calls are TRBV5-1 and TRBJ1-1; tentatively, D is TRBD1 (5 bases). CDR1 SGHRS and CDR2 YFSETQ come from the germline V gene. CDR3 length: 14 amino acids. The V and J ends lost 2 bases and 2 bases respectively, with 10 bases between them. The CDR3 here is CASSFRQLNTEAFF. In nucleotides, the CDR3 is TGCGCCAGCAGCTTCCGACAGCTAAACACTGAAGCTTTCTTT.

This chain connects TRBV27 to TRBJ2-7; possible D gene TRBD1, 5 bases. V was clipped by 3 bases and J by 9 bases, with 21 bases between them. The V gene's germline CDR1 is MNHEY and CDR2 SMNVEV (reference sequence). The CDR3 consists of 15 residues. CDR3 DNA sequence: TGTGCCAGCAGTTTTGTCGGACATTCATCCCGAGGGCAGTACGTC. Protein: CASSFVGHSSRGQYV.

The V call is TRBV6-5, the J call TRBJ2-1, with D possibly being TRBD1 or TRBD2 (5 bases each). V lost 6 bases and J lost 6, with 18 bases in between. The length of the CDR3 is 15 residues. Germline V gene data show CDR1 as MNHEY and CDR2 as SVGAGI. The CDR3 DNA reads TGTGCCAGCAGCTGGGACCTAGGGCGGAGCAATGAGCAGTTCTTC. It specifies CASSWDLGRSNEQFF.

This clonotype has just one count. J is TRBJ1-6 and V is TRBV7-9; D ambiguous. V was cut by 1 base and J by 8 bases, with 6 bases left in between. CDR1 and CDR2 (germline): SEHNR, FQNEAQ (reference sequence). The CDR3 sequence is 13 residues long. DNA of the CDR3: TGTGCCAGCAGCTTAGAACTGGATTCACCCCTCCACTTT. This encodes CASSLELDSPLHF.

The CDR3 DNA reads TGTGCCAGCAGCGAAGAGGTAGGAAGGGCCTACGAGCAGTACTTC. Its translation: CASSEEVGRAYEQYF. V and J are TRBV9 and TRBJ2-7; no clear D. CDR1 is SGDLS, CDR2 YYNGEE, per germline. Trimming took 3 bases from V and 2 from J, leaving 15 bases between them. The CDR3 sequence is 15 residues long.

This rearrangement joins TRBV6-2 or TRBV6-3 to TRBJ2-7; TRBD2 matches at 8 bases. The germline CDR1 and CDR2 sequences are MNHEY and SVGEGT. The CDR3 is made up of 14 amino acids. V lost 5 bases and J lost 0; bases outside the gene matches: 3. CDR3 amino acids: CASSTGTSSYEQYF. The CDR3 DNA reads TGTGCCAGCAGTACCGGGACTAGCTCCTACGAGCAGTACTTC.

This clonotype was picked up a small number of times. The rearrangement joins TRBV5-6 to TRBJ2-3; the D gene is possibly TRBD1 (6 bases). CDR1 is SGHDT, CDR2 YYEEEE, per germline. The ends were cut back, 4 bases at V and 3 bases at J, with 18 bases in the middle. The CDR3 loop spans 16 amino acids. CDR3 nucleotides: TGTGCCAGCAGCCTCTCTGGAACAGGGATGACAGATACGCAGTATTTT. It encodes CASSLSGTGMTDTQYF.

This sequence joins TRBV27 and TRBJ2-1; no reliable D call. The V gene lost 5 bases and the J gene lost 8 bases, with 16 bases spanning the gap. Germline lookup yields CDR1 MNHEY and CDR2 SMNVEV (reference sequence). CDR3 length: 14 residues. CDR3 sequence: CASSNHKGGDEQFF. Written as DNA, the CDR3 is TGTGCCAGCAGTAACCACAAGGGTGGGGATGAGCAGTTCTTC.

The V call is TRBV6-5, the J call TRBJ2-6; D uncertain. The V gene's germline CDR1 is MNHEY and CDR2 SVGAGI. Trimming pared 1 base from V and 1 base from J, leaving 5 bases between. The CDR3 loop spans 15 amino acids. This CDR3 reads CASSYFKSGANVLTF. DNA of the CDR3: TGTGCCAGCAGTTACTTCAAGTCTGGGGCCAACGTCCTGACTTTC.